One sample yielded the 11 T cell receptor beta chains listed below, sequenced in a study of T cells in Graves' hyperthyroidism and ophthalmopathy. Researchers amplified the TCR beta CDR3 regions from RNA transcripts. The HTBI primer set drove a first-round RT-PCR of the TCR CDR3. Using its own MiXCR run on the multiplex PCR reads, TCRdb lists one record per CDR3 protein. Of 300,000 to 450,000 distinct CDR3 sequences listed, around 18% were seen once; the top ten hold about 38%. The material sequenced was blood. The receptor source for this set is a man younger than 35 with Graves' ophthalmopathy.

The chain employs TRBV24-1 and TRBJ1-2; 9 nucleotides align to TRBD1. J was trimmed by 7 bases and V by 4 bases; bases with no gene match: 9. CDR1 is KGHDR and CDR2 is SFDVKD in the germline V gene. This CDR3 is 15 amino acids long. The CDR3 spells CATSDSDRGLGGYTF. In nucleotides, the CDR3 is TGTGCCACCAGTGACTCCGACAGGGGGTTAGGTGGCTACACCTTC.

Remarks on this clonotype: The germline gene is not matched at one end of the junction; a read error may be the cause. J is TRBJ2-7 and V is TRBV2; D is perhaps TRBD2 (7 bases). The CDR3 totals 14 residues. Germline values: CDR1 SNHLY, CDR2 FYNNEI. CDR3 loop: CASSEYGGPYEQYF. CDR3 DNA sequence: TGCGCCAGCAGTGAGTACGGGGGGCCCTACGAGCAGTACTTC.

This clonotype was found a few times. For the CDR3, the DNA is TGTGCCAGCAGCTTTGTGGGTCAGGGGGGCACCGGGGAGCTGTTTTTT. It yields the protein CASSFVGQGGTGELFF. The chain has TRBV5-6 and TRBJ2-2; tentative D call: TRBD1 (7 bases). The CDR3 is 16 amino acids. CDR1 is SGHDT, CDR2 YYEEEE, per germline. Trimming stripped 2 bases from V and 4 bases from J, with 15 bases between.

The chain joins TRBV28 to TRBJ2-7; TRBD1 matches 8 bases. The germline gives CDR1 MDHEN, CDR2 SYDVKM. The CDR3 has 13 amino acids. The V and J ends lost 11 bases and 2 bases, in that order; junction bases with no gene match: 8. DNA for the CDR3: TGTGCCGGAGGACAGGGAGGCCCCTACGAGCAGTACTTC. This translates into CAGGQGGPYEQYF.

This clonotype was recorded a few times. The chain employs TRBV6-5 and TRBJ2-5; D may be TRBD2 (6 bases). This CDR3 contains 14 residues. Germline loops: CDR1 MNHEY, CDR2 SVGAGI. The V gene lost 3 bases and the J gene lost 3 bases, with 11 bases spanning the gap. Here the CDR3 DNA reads TGTGCCAGCAGTTATGGGGGGACCAAAGAGACCCAGTACTTC. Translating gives CASSYGGTKETQYF.

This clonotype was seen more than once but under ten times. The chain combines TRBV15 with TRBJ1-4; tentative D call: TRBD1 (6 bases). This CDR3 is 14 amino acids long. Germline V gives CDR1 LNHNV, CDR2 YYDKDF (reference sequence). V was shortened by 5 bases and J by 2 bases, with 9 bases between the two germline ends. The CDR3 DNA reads TGTGCCACCAGCCAGGGGAAGACTAATGAAAAACTGTTTTTT. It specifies CATSQGKTNEKLFF.

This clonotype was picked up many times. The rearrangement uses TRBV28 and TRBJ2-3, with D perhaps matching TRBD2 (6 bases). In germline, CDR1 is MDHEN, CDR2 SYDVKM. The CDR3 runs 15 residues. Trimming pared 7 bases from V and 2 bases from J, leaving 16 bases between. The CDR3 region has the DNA TGTGCCAGCATCCTAGCCAGCGGGTACACAGATACGCAGTATTTT. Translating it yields CASILASGYTDTQYF.

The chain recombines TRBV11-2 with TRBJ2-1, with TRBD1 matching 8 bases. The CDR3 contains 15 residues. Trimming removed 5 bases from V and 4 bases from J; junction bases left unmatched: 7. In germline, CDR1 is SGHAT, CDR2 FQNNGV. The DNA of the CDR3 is TGTGCCAGCAGCGGACGGGACAGGTTATACAATGAGCAGTTCTTC. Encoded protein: CASSGRDRLYNEQFF.

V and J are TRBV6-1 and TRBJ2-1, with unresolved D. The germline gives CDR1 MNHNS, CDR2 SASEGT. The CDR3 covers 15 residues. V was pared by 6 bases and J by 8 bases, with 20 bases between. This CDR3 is CASSLTGPVYDEQFF. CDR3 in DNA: TGTGCCAGCAGCCTGACCGGGCCGGTATACGATGAGCAGTTCTTC.

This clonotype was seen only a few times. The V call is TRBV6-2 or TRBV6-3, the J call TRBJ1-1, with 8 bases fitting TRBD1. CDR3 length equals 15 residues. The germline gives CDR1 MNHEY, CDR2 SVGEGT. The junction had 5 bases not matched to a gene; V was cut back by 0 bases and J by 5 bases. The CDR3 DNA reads TGTGCCAGCAGTTACTCCTCAGGGGGCTGGACTGAAGCTTTCTTT. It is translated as CASSYSSGGWTEAFF.

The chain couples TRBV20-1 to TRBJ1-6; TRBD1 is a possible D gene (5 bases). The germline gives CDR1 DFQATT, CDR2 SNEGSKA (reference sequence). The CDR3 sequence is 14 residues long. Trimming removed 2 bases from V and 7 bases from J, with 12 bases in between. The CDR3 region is CSARPETENSPLHF. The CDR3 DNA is TGCAGTGCTAGACCCGAGACAGAAAATTCACCCCTCCACTTT.